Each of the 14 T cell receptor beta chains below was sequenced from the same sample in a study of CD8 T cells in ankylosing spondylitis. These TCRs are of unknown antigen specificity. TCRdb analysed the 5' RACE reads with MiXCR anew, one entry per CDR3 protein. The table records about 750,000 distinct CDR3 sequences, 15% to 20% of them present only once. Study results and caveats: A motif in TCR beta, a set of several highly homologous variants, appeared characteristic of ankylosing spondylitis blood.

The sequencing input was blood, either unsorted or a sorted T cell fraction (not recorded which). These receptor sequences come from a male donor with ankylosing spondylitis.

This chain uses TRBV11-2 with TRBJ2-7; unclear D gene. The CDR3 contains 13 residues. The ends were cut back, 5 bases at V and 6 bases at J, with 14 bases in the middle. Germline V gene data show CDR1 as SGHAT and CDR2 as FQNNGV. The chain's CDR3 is CASSASGVGEQYF. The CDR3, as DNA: TGTGCCAGCAGCGCTTCCGGAGTGGGCGAGCAGTACTTC. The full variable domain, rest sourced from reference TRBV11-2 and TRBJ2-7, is EAGVAQSPRYKIIEKRQSVAFWCNPISGHATLYWYQQILGQGPKLLIQFQNNGVVDDSQLPKDRFSAERLKGVDSTLKIQPAKLEDSAVYLCASSASGVGEQYFGPGTRLTVT.

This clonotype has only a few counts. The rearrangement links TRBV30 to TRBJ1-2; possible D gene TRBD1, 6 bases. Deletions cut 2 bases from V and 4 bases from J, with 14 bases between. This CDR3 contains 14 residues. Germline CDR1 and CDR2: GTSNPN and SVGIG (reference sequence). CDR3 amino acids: CAWSPDRPFYGYTF. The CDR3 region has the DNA TGTGCCTGGAGTCCCGACAGGCCCTTCTATGGCTACACCTTC.

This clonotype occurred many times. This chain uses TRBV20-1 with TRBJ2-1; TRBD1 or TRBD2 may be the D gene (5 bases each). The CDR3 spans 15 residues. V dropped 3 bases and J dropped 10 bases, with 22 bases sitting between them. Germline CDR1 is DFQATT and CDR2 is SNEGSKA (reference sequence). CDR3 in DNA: TGCAGTGCTAGTGGGGGTATTGGGGTCGTTTGGGAGCAGTTCTTC. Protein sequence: CSASGGIGVVWEQFF.

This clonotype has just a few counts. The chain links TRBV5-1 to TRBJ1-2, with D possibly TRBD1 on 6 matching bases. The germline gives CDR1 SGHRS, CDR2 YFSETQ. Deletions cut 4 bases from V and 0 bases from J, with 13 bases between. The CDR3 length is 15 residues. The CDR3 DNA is TGCGCCAGCAGCCCCTCGGGGGCCTCTAACTATGGCTACACCTTC. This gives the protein CASSPSGASNYGYTF.

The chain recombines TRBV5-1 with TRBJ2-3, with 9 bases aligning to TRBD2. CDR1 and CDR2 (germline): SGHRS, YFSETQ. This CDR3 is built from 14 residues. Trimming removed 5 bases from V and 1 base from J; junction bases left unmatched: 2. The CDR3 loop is CASRGTSRTDTQYF. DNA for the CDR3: TGCGCCAGCAGGGGGACTAGCCGCACAGATACGCAGTATTTT. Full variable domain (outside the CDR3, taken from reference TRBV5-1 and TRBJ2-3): KAGVTQTPRYLIKTRGQQVTLSCSPISGHRSVSWYQQTPGQGLQFLFEYFSETQRNKGNFPGRFSGRQFSNSRSEMNVSTLELGDSALYLCASRGTSRTDTQYFGPGTRLTVL.

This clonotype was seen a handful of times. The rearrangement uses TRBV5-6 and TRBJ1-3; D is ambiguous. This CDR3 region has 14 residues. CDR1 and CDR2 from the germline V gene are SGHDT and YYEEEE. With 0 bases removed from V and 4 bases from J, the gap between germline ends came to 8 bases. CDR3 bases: TGTGCCAGCAGCTTGGACAGCCAAGGAAACACCATATATTTT. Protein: CASSLDSQGNTIYF.

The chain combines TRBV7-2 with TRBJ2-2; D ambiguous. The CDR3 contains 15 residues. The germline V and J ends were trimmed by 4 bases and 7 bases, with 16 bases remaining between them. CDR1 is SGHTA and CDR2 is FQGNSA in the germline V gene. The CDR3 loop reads CASSSTPRSIGELFF. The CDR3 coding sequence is TGTGCCAGCAGCTCGACCCCTCGAAGCATCGGGGAGCTGTTTTTT.

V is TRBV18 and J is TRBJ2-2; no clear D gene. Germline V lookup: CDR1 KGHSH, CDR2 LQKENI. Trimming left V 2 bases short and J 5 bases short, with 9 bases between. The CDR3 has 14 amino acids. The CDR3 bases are TGTGCCAGCTCACCATATGTCGGAACCGGGGAGCTGTTTTTT. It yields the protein CASSPYVGTGELFF.

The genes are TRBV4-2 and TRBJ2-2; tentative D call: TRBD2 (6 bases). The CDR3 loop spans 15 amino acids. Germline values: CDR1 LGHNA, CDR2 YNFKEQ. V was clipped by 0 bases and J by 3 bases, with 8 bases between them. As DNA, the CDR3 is TGTGCCAGCAGCCAAGAGGACTACGACACCGGGGAGCTGTTTTTT. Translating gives CASSQEDYDTGELFF.

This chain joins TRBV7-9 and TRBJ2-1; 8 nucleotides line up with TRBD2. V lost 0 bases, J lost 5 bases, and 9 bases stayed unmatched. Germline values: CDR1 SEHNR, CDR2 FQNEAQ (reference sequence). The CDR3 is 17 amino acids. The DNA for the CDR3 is TGTGCCAGCAGCTTAGCCGTCGTGCGGGAGGAAAACAATGAGCAGTTCTTC. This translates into CASSLAVVREENNEQFF.

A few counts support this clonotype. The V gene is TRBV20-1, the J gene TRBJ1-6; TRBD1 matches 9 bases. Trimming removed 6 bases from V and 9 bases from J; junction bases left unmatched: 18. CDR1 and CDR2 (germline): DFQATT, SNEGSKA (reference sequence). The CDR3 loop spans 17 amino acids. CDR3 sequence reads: CSASEGQGRVGGSPLHF. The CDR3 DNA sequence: TGCAGTGCCTCAGAAGGACAGGGGAGGGTCGGAGGTTCACCCCTCCACTTT.

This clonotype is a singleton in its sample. The CDR3 sequence: CASSSGGAGQFF. CDR3 sequence (DNA): TGTGCCAGCAGCTCAGGGGGCGCGGGTCAGTTCTTC. The V and J genes are TRBV7-2 and TRBJ2-1, with 8 bases identical to TRBD1. The germline V gene has CDR1 SGHTA and CDR2 FQGNSA. The CDR3 runs to 12 residues. Losses at the gene ends were 4 bases for V and 13 bases for J; bases not matched to a gene: 6.

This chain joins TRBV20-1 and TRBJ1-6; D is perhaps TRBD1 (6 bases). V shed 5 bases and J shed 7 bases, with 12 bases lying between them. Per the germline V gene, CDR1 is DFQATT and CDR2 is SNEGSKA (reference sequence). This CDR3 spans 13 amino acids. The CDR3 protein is CSAHRTVNSPLHF. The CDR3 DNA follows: TGCAGTGCTCACCGGACAGTCAATTCACCCCTCCACTTT.

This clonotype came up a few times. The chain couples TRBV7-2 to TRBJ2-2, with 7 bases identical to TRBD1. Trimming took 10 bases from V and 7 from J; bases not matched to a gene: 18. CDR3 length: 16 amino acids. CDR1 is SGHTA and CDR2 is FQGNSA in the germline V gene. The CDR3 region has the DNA TGTGCCACCACCCGAACCCCAGGGGGAATCGGCGGGGAGCTGTTTTTT. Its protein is CATTRTPGGIGGELFF.